This TCR beta chain was obtained from a study of OX40 agonist ivuxolimab in advanced cancers. Looking at the study overall: Allowance was made for prior anti-PD-1, anti-PD-L1 or anti-CTLA-4 therapy, and roughly 40% had some. Study observations and caveats: The 0.1-3.0 mg/kg partial responders had among the lowest clonal expansion. In general, CD8+ T cells held more expanded clones than CD4+ did, on average. With doses of 0.1 to 3.0 mg/kg, CD4+ and CD8+ blood T cells had undergone clonal expansion by week 6.

Concerning this clone: What it binds is unknown.

The table came from immunoSEQ multiplex PCR; TCRdb's copy has only in-frame clones and leaves some out. Of tens of thousands of clones listed, more than 75% are singletons. This clonotype was sampled from an adult with an advanced solid tumor such as melanoma, head and neck, liver or kidney cancer. The material sequenced was CD4+ or CD8+ T cells sorted from blood, taken in a trial of the OX40 agonist ivuxolimab.

This CDR3 is CASSDGKATYEQYF. CDR3 nucleotides: TGTGCCAGCAGCGATGGCAAAGCAACCTACGAGCAGTACTTC. This rearrangement joins TRBV9 to TRBJ2-7; no clear D gene. The CDR3 loop spans 14 amino acids. V lost 3 bases to trimming and J lost 2 bases, with 12 bases between them. Germline V gives CDR1 SGDLS, CDR2 YYNGEE.